The clone carrying this TCR beta chain was observed once. Trimming cost V 5 bases and J 7 bases, with 28 bases left between them. Germline V lookup: CDR1 SGDLS, CDR2 YYNGEE. CDR3 length: 18 residues. The authors' processing: How many nucleated cells were present was estimated from reference gene primer amplification. Using immunoSEQ multiplex PCR, the repertoire was profiled, and TCRdb retains in-frame clones only, with some absent. V, J and clone size are those of that table, while D and trimming were read from the DNA. The repertoire holds roughly 280,000 clones, roughly 86% seen once, with 11% in the top ten. The data derive from a study of blood T cell repertoires in COVID-19.

The clonotype was recovered from a woman in her thirties with COVID-19, enrolled during active disease. This chain links TRBV9 with TRBJ2-1, with D possibly matching TRBD2 (6 bases). What was sequenced was peripheral blood. This chain's CDR3 is CASRPEGPFTALRNEQFF. The DNA of the CDR3 is TGTGCCAGCAGACCGGAGGGCCCCTTTACAGCACTCAGGAATGAGCAGTTCTTC.